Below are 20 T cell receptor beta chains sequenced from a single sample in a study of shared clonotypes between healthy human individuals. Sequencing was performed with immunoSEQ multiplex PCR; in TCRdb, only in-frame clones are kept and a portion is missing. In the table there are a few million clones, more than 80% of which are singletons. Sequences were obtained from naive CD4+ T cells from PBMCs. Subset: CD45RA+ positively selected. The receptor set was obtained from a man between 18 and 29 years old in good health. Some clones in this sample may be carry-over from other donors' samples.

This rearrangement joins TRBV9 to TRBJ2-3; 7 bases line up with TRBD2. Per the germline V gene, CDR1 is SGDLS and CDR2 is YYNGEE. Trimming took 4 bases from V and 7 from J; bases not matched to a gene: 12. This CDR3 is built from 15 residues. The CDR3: CASSPTWEGEHTQYF. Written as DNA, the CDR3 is TGTGCCAGCAGCCCTACGTGGGAGGGCGAGCATACGCAGTATTTT.

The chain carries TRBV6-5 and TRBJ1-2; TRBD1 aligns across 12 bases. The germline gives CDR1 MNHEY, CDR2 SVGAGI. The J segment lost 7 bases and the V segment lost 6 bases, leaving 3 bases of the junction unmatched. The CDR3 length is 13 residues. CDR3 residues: CASRGQGARGYTF. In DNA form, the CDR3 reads TGTGCCAGCAGGGGACAGGGGGCACGTGGCTACACCTTC.

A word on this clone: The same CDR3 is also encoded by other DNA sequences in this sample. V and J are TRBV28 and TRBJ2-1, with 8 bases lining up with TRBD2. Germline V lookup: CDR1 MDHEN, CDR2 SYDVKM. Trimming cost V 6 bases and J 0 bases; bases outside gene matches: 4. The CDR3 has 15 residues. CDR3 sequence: CASSLGGGSYNEQFF. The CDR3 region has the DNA TGTGCCAGCAGCCTCGGGGGGGGCTCCTACAATGAGCAGTTCTTC.

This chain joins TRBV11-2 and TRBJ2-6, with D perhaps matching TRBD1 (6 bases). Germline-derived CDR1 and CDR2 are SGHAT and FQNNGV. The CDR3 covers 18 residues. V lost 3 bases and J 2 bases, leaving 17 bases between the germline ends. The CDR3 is CASSFYAGTIAGANVLTF. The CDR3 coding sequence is TGTGCCAGCAGCTTTTACGCAGGGACAATCGCTGGGGCCAACGTCCTGACTTTC. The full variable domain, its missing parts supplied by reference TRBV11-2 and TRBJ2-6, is EAGVAQSPRYKIIEKRQSVAFWCNPISGHATLYWYQQILGQGPKLLIQFQNNGVVDDSQLPKDRFSAERLKGVDSTLKIQPAKLEDSAVYLCASSFYAGTIAGANVLTFGAGSRLTVL.

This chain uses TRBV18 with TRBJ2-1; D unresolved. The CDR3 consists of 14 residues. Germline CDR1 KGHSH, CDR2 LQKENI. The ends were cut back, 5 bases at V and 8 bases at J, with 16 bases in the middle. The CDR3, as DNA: TGTGCCAGCTCAGCATCACTCAATGCCCATGAGCAGTTCTTC. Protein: CASSASLNAHEQFF.

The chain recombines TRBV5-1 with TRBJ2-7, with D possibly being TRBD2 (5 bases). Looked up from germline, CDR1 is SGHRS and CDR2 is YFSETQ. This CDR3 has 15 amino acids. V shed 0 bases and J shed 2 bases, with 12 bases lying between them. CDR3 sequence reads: CASSLVVGATYEQYF. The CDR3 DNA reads TGCGCCAGCAGCTTGGTGGTGGGAGCCACCTACGAGCAGTACTTC.

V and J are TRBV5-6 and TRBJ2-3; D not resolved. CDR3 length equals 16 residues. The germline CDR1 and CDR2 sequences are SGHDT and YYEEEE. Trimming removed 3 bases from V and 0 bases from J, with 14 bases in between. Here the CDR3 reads CASSSPVGTSTDTQYF. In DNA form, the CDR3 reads TGTGCCAGCAGCTCTCCCGTGGGAACTAGCACAGATACGCAGTATTTT.

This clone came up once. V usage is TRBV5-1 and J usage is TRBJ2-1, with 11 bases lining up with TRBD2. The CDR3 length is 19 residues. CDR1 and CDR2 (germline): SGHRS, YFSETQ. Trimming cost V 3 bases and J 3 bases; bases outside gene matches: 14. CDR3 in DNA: TGCGCCAGCAGCTCCCTTAGTAGCGGGAGGGCAGTAGACTACAATGAGCAGTTCTTC. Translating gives CASSSLSSGRAVDYNEQFF.

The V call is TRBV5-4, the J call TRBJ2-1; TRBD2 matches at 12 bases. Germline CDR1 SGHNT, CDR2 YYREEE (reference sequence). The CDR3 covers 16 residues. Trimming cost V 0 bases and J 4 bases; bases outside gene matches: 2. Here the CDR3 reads CASSLAGTSGYNEQFF. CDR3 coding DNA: TGTGCCAGCAGCTTGGCCGGGACTAGCGGGTACAATGAGCAGTTCTTC.

CDR3 region: CASREDRGYEQYF. The DNA for the CDR3 is TGTGCCAGCAGAGAGGACAGGGGGTACGAGCAGTACTTC. This chain joins TRBV5-4 and TRBJ2-7, with 10 positions matching TRBD1. The CDR3 has 13 residues. Per germline, CDR1 SGHNT and CDR2 YYREEE (reference sequence). Germline trimming cut 5 bases from V and 4 bases from J; bases unmatched to any gene: 3.

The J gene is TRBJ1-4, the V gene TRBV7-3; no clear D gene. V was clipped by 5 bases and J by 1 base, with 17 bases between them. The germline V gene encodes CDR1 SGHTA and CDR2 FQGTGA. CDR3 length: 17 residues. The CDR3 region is CASSPRRRSRTNEKLFF. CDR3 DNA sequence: TGTGCCAGCAGCCCGCGACGGAGAAGTAGAACTAATGAAAAACTGTTTTTT.

This chain's CDR3 is CASSGLAGRGEQFF. The CDR3 DNA reads TGTGCCAGTAGCGGGCTAGCGGGTAGGGGTGAGCAGTTCTTC. The chain is built from TRBV19 and TRBJ2-1; 8 positions match TRBD2. The CDR3 covers 14 residues. V was pared by 6 bases and J by 9 bases, with 10 bases of the junction left unmatched. Germline CDR1 and CDR2: LNHDA and SQIVND (reference sequence).

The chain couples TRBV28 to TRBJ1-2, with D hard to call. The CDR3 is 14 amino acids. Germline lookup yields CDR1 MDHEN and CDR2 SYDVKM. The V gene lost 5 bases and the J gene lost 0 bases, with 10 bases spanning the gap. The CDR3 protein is CASSLTIPNYGYTF. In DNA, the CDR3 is TGTGCCAGCAGTCTCACGATACCTAACTATGGCTACACCTTC.

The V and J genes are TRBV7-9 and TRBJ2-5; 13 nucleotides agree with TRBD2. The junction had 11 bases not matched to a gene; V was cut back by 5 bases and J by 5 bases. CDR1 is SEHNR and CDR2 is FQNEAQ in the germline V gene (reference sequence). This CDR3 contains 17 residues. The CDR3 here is CASSPGLAGAGGETQYF. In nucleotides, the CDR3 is TGTGCCAGCAGCCCAGGACTAGCGGGAGCGGGTGGTGAGACCCAGTACTTC.

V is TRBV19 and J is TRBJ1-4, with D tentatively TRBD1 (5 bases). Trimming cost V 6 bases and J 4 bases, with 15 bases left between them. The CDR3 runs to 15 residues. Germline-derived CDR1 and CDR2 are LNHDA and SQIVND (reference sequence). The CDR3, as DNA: TGTGCCAGTAGGTGGCAGGGAACAGATAATGAAAAACTGTTTTTT. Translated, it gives CASRWQGTDNEKLFF.

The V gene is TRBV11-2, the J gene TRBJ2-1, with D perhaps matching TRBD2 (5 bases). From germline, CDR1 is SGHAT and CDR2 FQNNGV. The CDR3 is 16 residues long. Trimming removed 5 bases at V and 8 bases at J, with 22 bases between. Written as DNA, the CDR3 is TGTGCCAGCAGCCTGGGAGCGGCGCCTGGATCCGATGAGCAGTTCTTC. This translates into CASSLGAAPGSDEQFF.

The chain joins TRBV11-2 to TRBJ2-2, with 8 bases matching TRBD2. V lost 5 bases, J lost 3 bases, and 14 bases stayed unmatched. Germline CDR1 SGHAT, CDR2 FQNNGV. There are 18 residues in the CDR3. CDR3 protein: CASSLKSGRVQHTGELFF. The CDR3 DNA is TGTGCCAGCAGCCTAAAGAGCGGGAGAGTACAACACACCGGGGAGCTGTTTTTT.

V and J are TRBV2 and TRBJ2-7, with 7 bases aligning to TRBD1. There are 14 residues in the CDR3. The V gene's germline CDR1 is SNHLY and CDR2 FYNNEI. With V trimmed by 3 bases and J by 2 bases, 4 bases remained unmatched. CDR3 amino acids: CASSDQGVAYEQYF. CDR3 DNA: TGTGCCAGCAGTGACCAGGGGGTAGCCTACGAGCAGTACTTC.

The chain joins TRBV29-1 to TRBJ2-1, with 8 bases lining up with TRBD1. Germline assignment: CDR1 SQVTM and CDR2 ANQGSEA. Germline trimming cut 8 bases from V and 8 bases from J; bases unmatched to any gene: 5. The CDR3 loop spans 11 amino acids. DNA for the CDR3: TGCAGCTCTCAGACAGGGGATGAGCAGTTCTTC. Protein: CSSQTGDEQFF.

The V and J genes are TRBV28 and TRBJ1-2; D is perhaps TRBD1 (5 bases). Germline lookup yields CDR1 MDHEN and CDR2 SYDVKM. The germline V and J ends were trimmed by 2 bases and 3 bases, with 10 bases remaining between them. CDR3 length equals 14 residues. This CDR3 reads CASSLAREDYGYTF. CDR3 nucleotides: TGTGCCAGCAGTTTAGCCAGGGAAGACTATGGCTACACCTTC.